The 13 T cell receptor beta chains below were found in one sample sequenced in a study of control samples from healthy donors and cancer patients (dated by TCRdb to about 2020). The library was generated by the immunoSEQ multiplex PCR assay. TCRdb's version of the immuneACCESS table is confined to in-frame rearrangements and falls short of the full clone set. An unresolved V gene accounts for under half of the shortfall where checked; the remainder is of unknown origin. For this sample the table gives 90,000 to 150,000 clones, of which around 89% were detected only once. Of the sample, almost 40% is held by the ten largest clones. Sequenced: blood. The receptor set was obtained from a man between 50 and 59 years old in good health.

CDR3 loop: CASSQGGQGSAEAFF. CDR3 DNA: TGCGCCAGCAGCCAAGGTGGACAGGGAAGCGCTGAAGCTTTCTTT. The V call is TRBV4-3, the J call TRBJ1-1, with 8 bases identical to TRBD1. The CDR3 extends over 15 amino acids. After removal of 1 base from V and 6 bases from J, the junction contained 7 bases not matched to a gene. Germline V gives CDR1 LGHNA, CDR2 YSLEER.

The chain is built from TRBV9 and TRBJ2-7; 12 bases are a match to TRBD1. Germline CDR1 is SGDLS and CDR2 is YYNGEE. CDR3 size: 16 residues. The junction had 8 bases not matched to a gene; V was cut back by 0 bases and J by 7 bases. CDR3 coding DNA: TGTGCCAGCAGCGTAGCGCCGGGACAGGGGGCGTATGAGCAGTACTTC. Translated: CASSVAPGQGAYEQYF.

This clone has only a few counts. The chain's CDR3 is CASSLALAGNQETQYF. CDR3 in DNA: TGTGCCAGCAGCTTAGCACTAGCGGGAAACCAAGAGACCCAGTACTTC. The chain combines TRBV7-2 with TRBJ2-5; 10 bases align to TRBD2. Germline V gene sequence: CDR1 SGHTA, CDR2 FQGNSA. This CDR3 spans 16 amino acids. J was trimmed by 0 bases and V by 0 bases; bases with no gene match: 1.

The V call is TRBV12-3 or TRBV12-4, the J call TRBJ1-2; D is ambiguous. CDR3 length equals 12 residues. V lost 0 bases, J lost 8 bases, and 7 bases lay in between. The DNA of the CDR3 is TGTGCCAGCAGTTTAGCAGGTTCCGGCTACACCTTC. Protein: CASSLAGSGYTF.

V usage is TRBV11-3 and J usage is TRBJ2-5; D call uncertain. CDR3 length: 13 amino acids. CDR1 SGHNT and CDR2 YENEEA come from the germline V gene. Trimming stripped 0 bases from V and 4 bases from J, with 6 bases between. The CDR3 DNA is TGTGCCAGCAGCTTAGAGTACGGAGAGACCCAGTACTTC. Amino acids: CASSLEYGETQYF.

V and J are TRBV6-2 or TRBV6-3 and TRBJ2-3, with D possibly TRBD1 on 6 matching bases. Trimming left V 4 bases short and J 4 bases short, with 18 bases between. The CDR3 covers 16 residues. CDR1 MNHEY and CDR2 SVGEGT come from the germline V gene. The CDR3 sequence: CASSSGPQRGSDTQYF. The CDR3, as DNA: TGTGCCAGCAGTTCGGGACCGCAGAGGGGGTCAGATACGCAGTATTTT.

The chain carries TRBV7-9 and TRBJ2-7, with D tentatively TRBD1 or TRBD2 (5 bases each). Germline CDR1 reads SEHNR; CDR2 reads FQNEAQ (reference sequence). V was shortened by 6 bases and J by 3 bases, with 18 bases between the two germline ends. This CDR3 has 15 residues. For the CDR3, the DNA is TGTGCCAGCAGGAAAGACAGCACCGGGAACTACGAGCAGTACTTC. The encoded protein is CASRKDSTGNYEQYF.

The V and J genes are TRBV12-5 and TRBJ2-7, with D perhaps matching TRBD1 (5 bases). This CDR3 comprises 13 residues. Trimming removed 2 bases from V and 4 bases from J, with 9 bases in between. In germline, CDR1 is LGHNT, CDR2 FRNRAP. The CDR3 DNA reads as TGTGCTAGTGGTTTGACGCCAGGGTACGAGCAGTACTTC. It is translated as CASGLTPGYEQYF.

CDR3 in amino acids: CASSTRTGREVTEAFF. The CDR3 DNA reads as TGTGCCAGCAGTACCCGGACAGGGAGGGAGGTCACTGAAGCTTTCTTT. The chain has TRBV6-2 or TRBV6-3 and TRBJ1-1, with TRBD1 matching over 8 bases. V lost 5 bases to trimming and J lost 4 bases; unmatched junction nucleotides: 12. Germline CDR1 is MNHEY and CDR2 is SVGEGT. This CDR3 is built from 16 residues.

The chain uses TRBV28 and TRBJ1-1, with a weak D call TRBD1 (6 bases). Germline CDR1 is MDHEN and CDR2 is SYDVKM. V was pared by 5 bases and J by 6 bases, with 16 bases between. There are 14 residues in the CDR3. The CDR3 loop is CASSLTLEGAEAFF. For the CDR3, the DNA is TGTGCCAGCAGTCTGACCCTAGAGGGGGCTGAAGCTTTCTTT.

V gene TRBV11-2 combines with J gene TRBJ2-7, with D possibly called TRBD1 or TRBD2 (6 bases each). The CDR3 has 15 amino acids. Germline CDR1 SGHAT, CDR2 FQNNGV. V lost 0 bases and J lost 3, with 12 bases in between. CDR3 residues: CASSLEGGTYYEQYF. CDR3 sequence (DNA): TGTGCCAGCAGCTTAGAGGGGGGCACGTACTACGAGCAGTACTTC.

The chain carries TRBV28 and TRBJ1-2, with 10 bases fitting TRBD1. Germline loops: CDR1 MDHEN, CDR2 SYDVKM. The CDR3 length is 17 residues. V trimming: 4 bases; J trimming: 1 base; junction bases outside the gene matches: 9. Written as DNA, the CDR3 is TGTGCCAGCAGTTCCCTGGGACAGGGGCCCCTTAACTATGGCTACACCTTC. As protein: CASSSLGQGPLNYGYTF.

The chain couples TRBV10-3 to TRBJ1-1; TRBD1 agrees at 9 bases. The CDR3 sequence is 16 residues long. After removal of 2 bases from V and 5 bases from J, the junction contained 9 bases not matched to a gene. The germline V gene has CDR1 ENHRY and CDR2 SYGVKD. CDR3 coding DNA: TGTGCCATCAGTGAGCCAGGGACAGGGATCGTGACTGAAGCTTTCTTT. Translating it yields CAISEPGTGIVTEAFF.